These 3 T cell receptor beta chains were all obtained from the same sample, sequenced in a study of T cells in Graves' hyperthyroidism and ophthalmopathy. What was amplified from RNA transcripts were TCR beta CDR3 regions. TCR CDR3 regions were first amplified by RT-PCR with HTBI primers. Each CDR3 protein is one row after TCRdb ran MiXCR on the multiplex PCR reads. The sample shows around 480,000 distinct CDR3 sequences, around 14% of them seen only once. Material for sequencing was blood. The receptors stem from a woman younger than 35 with Graves' hyperthyroidism.

In its sample, this clonotype was seen many times. The chain is built from TRBV19 and TRBJ2-1; D is undetermined. CDR1 and CDR2 (germline): LNHDA, SQIVND (reference sequence). This CDR3 has 16 residues. V gave up 2 bases and J gave up 4 bases, with 15 bases separating them. The CDR3 nucleotides are TGTGCCAGTAGTATAACTGGGTCCGGCCCGTACAATGAGCAGTTCTTC. This sequence encodes CASSITGSGPYNEQFF.

This clonotype was picked up a small number of times. V and J are TRBV7-2 and TRBJ2-1; 9 bases match TRBD2. The CDR3 runs to 15 residues. Germline values: CDR1 SGHTA, CDR2 FQGNSA. With V trimmed by 3 bases and J by 5 bases, 5 bases remained unmatched. The CDR3 region is CASSFAGGPNNEQFF. The CDR3 region has the DNA TGTGCCAGCAGCTTCGCGGGAGGGCCGAACAATGAGCAGTTCTTC.

The chain combines TRBV24-1 with TRBJ1-4, with 9 nucleotides matching TRBD1. V dropped 5 bases and J dropped 10; count of bases not matched to a gene: 7. The CDR3 covers 14 residues. Germline V gene sequence: CDR1 KGHDR, CDR2 SFDVKD. This CDR3 is CATSGGDRVGKLFF. DNA for the CDR3: TGTGCCACCAGTGGTGGGGACAGGGTAGGAAAACTGTTTTTT.